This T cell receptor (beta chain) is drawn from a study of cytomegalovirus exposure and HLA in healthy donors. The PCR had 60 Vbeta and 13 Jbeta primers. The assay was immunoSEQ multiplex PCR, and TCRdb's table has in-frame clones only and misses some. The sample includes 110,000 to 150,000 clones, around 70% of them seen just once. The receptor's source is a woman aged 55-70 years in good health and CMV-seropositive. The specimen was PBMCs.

The DNA of the CDR3 is TGTGCCAGCAGCGATAGAGGAGATGTGGCCTCCACCATATATTTT. Encoded protein: CASSDRGDVASTIYF. The V and J genes are TRBV9 and TRBJ1-3; D is unresolved. In germline, CDR1 is SGDLS, CDR2 YYNGEE. Trimming removed 3 bases at V and 9 bases at J, with 19 bases between. This CDR3 has 15 residues.